This entry lists 18 T cell receptor beta chains sequenced from one sample in a study of T cell clonality in common variable immunodeficiency. These receptors have no identified antigens. Findings and limits, study-wide: Fewer deletions and N-nucleotide insertions were reportedly seen in common variable immunodeficiency TCR beta sequences.

Only in-frame clones appear in the TCRdb table, and some are missing; sequencing was by immunoSEQ multiplex PCR. The repertoire consists of more than 35,000 clones, none detected only once. The sample was peripheral blood mononuclear cells. The source of these receptors is a human donor with common variable immunodeficiency.

This clone was recorded at least ten times. The CDR3 goes on 3 residues after the read ends, and that part is filled in from the germline J gene. The J gene is TRBJ1-1, the V gene TRBV20-1, with a weak D call TRBD1 (5 bases). V lost 3 bases, J lost 0 bases, and 11 bases lay in between. Germline V lookup: CDR1 DFQATT, CDR2 SNEGSKA (reference sequence). There are 14 residues in the CDR3. The CDR3 bases that were read are TGCAGTGCTAGCGCAGGGAGTTTGAACACTGAA. Translation: CSASAGSLNTE. The whole CDR3 protein is CSASAGSLNTEAFF.

This clone is medium-sized within its sample. Read sequence stops 3 residues before the CDR3 end, and the germline J gene provides the missing end. The V and J genes are TRBV11-2 and TRBJ2-1; TRBD1 matches 8 bases. Germline trimming cut 3 bases from V and 5 bases from J; bases unmatched to any gene: 6. Per the germline V gene, CDR1 is SGHAT and CDR2 is FQNNGV. The CDR3 is 15 residues long. The covered CDR3 bases are TGTGCCAGCAGCTTGTACCAGGGACAGGACAATGAG. Translating gives CASSLYQGQDNE. The full CDR3 protein is CASSLYQGQDNEQFF.

Concerning this clone: The CDR3 end falls 3 residues outside the read, so it is completed with the germline J gene. The gene calls are TRBV5-1 and TRBJ2-5; 8 nucleotides match TRBD1. Germline CDR1 and CDR2: SGHRS and YFSETQ. The CDR3 has 16 residues. Unmatched junction bases numbered 5, after V lost 0 bases and J lost 1 base. The sequenced part of the CDR3 DNA is TGCGCCAGCAGCTTGGAGGACAGGGTTTTCCAAGAGACC. Amino acid sequence: CASSLEDRVFQET. The CDR3 in full is CASSLEDRVFQETQYF.

A remark on this clone: The missing CDR3 end, 3 residues past where the read stops, is filled in from the germline J gene. The chain carries TRBV2 and TRBJ2-5; TRBD2 aligns across 13 bases. Looked up from germline, CDR1 is SNHLY and CDR2 is FYNNEI. Trimming took 6 bases from V and 5 from J; bases not matched to a gene: 3. The CDR3 spans 14 residues. This CDR3 reads CASSQTSGGETQYF. CDR3 DNA, as far as it was read: TGTGCCAGCAGCCAGACTAGCGGGGGGGAGACC.

This clone showed up many times. With the read ending 3 residues before the CDR3 end, the germline J gene is used to fill in that end. This sequence joins TRBV5-1 and TRBJ1-4; TRBD1 agrees at 8 bases. V was clipped by 2 bases and J by 8 bases; unmatched bases: 5. The CDR3 sequence is 14 residues long. Looked up from germline, CDR1 is SGHRS and CDR2 is YFSETQ. The CDR3 DNA, read in part, is TGCGCCAGCAGCTTCCAGGGGGCATTGGAAAAA. It specifies CASSFQGALEK. The full CDR3 reads CASSFQGALEKLFF.

This clone has a handful of counts. CDR3 DNA, as far as it was read: TGCAGCGTGGGGACAGGGCCAAATTCACCC. Protein product: CSVGTGPNSP. The CDR3 in its entirety is CSVGTGPNSPLHF. The chain uses TRBV29-1 and TRBJ1-6; 9 nucleotides agree with TRBD1. The observed sequence ends 3 residues before the CDR3 terminus, with the missing tail filled in from the germline J gene. CDR1 is SQVTM and CDR2 is ANQGSEA in the germline V gene. With 6 bases clipped from V and 7 bases from J, the junction kept 4 bases outside the gene matches. This CDR3 has 13 amino acids.

This clone was picked up many times. The observed sequence ends 3 residues before the CDR3 terminus, with the missing tail filled in from the germline J gene. The chain links TRBV7-2 to TRBJ1-6; D not certain. Germline assignment: CDR1 SGHTA and CDR2 FQGNSA. Trimming shortened V by 1 base and J by 10 bases, and 11 bases separated the two germline ends. The CDR3 consists of 14 residues. CDR3 bases read: TGTGCCAGCAGCTTAGGGAAAGCGGTGTCACCC. It translates to CASSLGKAVSP. The entire CDR3 protein is CASSLGKAVSPLHF.

Note on this clone: The CDR3 goes on 3 residues after the read ends, and that part is filled in from the germline J gene. This sequence joins TRBV6-2 or TRBV6-3 and TRBJ2-2, with 9 positions matching TRBD2. The germline gives CDR1 MNHEY, CDR2 SVGEGT. This CDR3 region has 17 residues. J lost 0 bases, V lost 6 bases, and 8 bases had no gene match. CDR3 DNA, as far as it was read: TGTGCCAGCAGCCCTCTAGCGGGGACAGCGAACACCGGGGAG. Translating gives CASSPLAGTANTGE. The full CDR3 protein reads CASSPLAGTANTGELFF.

This clone has a count of ten or more. CDR3 in amino acids: CAWSVQSYYKSGANVLTF. CDR3 DNA (partial): TGTGCCTGGAGTGTACAATCTTACTATAAATCTGGGGCCAACGTC. The chain is built from TRBV30 and TRBJ2-6; D is uncertain. From the germline J gene comes the end of the CDR3, since the read stops 3 residues before it. Trimming stripped 0 bases from V and 1 base from J, with 16 bases between. The CDR3 consists of 18 residues. CDR1 and CDR2 (germline): GTSNPN, SVGIG (reference sequence).

Details on this clone: The read stops 3 residues short of the end of the CDR3; the missing end is completed from the germline J gene. The genes are TRBV30 and TRBJ2-7; D unclear. Germline CDR1 reads GTSNPN; CDR2 reads SVGIG (reference sequence). The CDR3 totals 13 residues. V was clipped by 0 bases and J by 0 bases, with 6 bases between them. Incomplete CDR3 DNA: TGTGCCTGGAGTGTCTCAGTCTCCTACGAG. Encoded protein: CAWSVSVSYE. In full, the CDR3 is CAWSVSVSYEQYF.

Note on this clone: Read sequence stops 3 residues before the CDR3 end, and the germline J gene provides the missing end. The chain combines TRBV19 with TRBJ1-1; 8 bases are shared with TRBD1. This CDR3 is 15 amino acids long. CDR1 LNHDA and CDR2 SQIVND come from the germline V gene (reference sequence). Trimming cost V 2 bases and J 5 bases; bases outside gene matches: 7. CDR3 in amino acids: CASSIQGAMGTEAFF. The sequenced part of the CDR3 DNA is TGTGCCAGTAGTATACAGGGGGCGATGGGGACTGAA.

This clone has ten or more counts. The CDR3 end is not reached by the read, which stops 3 residues before it; the germline J gene fills it in. V and J are TRBV11-2 and TRBJ1-2; the match to TRBD1 covers 9 bases. Trimming at V came to 6 bases and at J to 2 bases, leaving 7 bases not matched to a gene. This CDR3 is 15 amino acids long. The germline V gene encodes CDR1 SGHAT and CDR2 FQNNGV. The CDR3 is CASRQGTGLNYGYTF. The DNA read from the CDR3 is TGTGCCAGCAGGCAGGGGACAGGGTTAAACTATGGC.

Turning to this clone: The DNA ends 3 residues before the CDR3 does, and the rest of the CDR3 is filled in from the germline J gene. The V call is TRBV30, the J call TRBJ2-5, with TRBD2 as a possible D gene (6 bases). This CDR3 contains 14 residues. The germline V and J ends were trimmed by 1 base and 7 bases, with 16 bases remaining between them. The germline V gene has CDR1 GTSNPN and CDR2 SVGIG (reference sequence). Incomplete CDR3 DNA: TGTGCCTGGAGTGGGGGGGTGGGGAGAGGGACC. This sequence encodes CAWSGGVGRGT. The CDR3 in its entirety is CAWSGGVGRGTQYF. Using reference TRBV30 and TRBJ2-5 for the parts outside the CDR3, the full variable domain is SQTIHQWPATLVQPVGSPLSLECTVEGTSNPNLYWYRQAAGRGLQLLFYSVGIGQISSEVPQNLSASRPQDRQFILSSKKLLLSDSGFYLCAWSGGVGRGTQYFGPGTRLLVL.

The sample holds many counts of this clone. The read terminates 3 residues before the CDR3 end, so the remaining end is supplied by the germline J gene. The V call is TRBV2, the J call TRBJ2-2; tentatively, D is TRBD1 or TRBD2 (5 bases each). V lost 6 bases and J lost 4, with 12 bases in between. The CDR3 has 14 amino acids. CDR1 is SNHLY and CDR2 is FYNNEI in the germline V gene. The sequenced part of the CDR3 DNA is TGTGCCAGCAGGGAGAGGGGCCTCACCGGGGAG. Translation: CASRERGLTGE. The full CDR3 protein is CASRERGLTGELFF.

This clone turned up a few times. The CDR3 end lies 3 residues beyond the end of the read and is filled in from the germline J gene. The chain couples TRBV6-1 to TRBJ1-5; D is unclear. CDR3 length equals 12 residues. Trimming removed 4 bases at V and 4 bases at J, with 5 bases between. Germline lookup yields CDR1 MNHNS and CDR2 SASEGT. The covered CDR3 bases are TGTGCCAGCAGTGGACTTAATCAGCCC. Protein product: CASSGLNQP. The complete CDR3 protein is CASSGLNQPQHF.

A word on this clone: Sequencing ends 3 residues short of the CDR3 end; the germline J gene provides the rest. This rearrangement joins TRBV5-1 to TRBJ1-1, with a weak D call TRBD1 (5 bases). V was clipped by 1 base and J by 0 bases, with 10 bases between them. This CDR3 has 15 residues. CDR1 is SGHRS and CDR2 is YFSETQ in the germline V gene. CDR3 region: CASSLFWGVNTEAFF. The part of the CDR3 DNA that was read is TGCGCCAGCAGCTTGTTTTGGGGGGTGAACACTGAA.

Ten or more counts support this clone. The read ends 3 residues early relative to the CDR3; the germline J gene fills the gap. The chain has TRBV18 and TRBJ2-2; no clear D gene. The germline V gene has CDR1 KGHSH and CDR2 LQKENI. This CDR3 is built from 16 residues. The V gene lost 3 bases and the J gene lost 1 base, with 12 bases spanning the gap. The chain's CDR3 is CASSPNLLENTGELFF. CDR3 DNA, as far as it was read: TGTGCCAGCTCACCGAATTTGTTAGAGAACACCGGGGAG.

Worth noting for this clone: The CDR3 end falls 3 residues outside the read, so it is completed with the germline J gene. V usage is TRBV7-7 and J usage is TRBJ2-2, with D perhaps TRBD2 (6 bases). This CDR3 is 14 amino acids long. Germline V lookup: CDR1 SSHAT, CDR2 FNYEAQ (reference sequence). V lost 5 bases, J lost 5 bases, and 12 bases lay in between. The part of the CDR3 DNA that was read is TGTGCCAGCAGCCTAGGCGGGGAGACCGGGGAG. Its translation: CASSLGGETGE. The CDR3 in full is CASSLGGETGELFF.